What follows is one TCR beta chain and its context. Its matching antigen is unknown. Germline CDR1 and CDR2: MDHEN and SYDVKM. The CDR3 has 16 amino acids. V dropped 3 bases and J dropped 6 bases, with 17 bases sitting between them. The record originates from a study of shared clonotypes between healthy human individuals. On the study more broadly: Sampling drew on donors who were a couple of women and three men aged 18 to 49.

The study's findings and limits: Several donors showed sharing of about 4.7% of naive CD4 clonotypes.

Profiling relied on immunoSEQ multiplex PCR, and the TCRdb table lists in-frame clones only, not all of them. The data show 2.3 million or so clones, with 80% to 95% seen just once and 0.39% held by the top ten. The clonotype originates from a man in his late teens or twenties in good health. Some clones in this sample may be carry-over from other donors' samples. Specimen: naive CD4+ T cells from PBMCs. Subset of the sample: CD45RA+ positively selected. The rearrangement joins TRBV28 to TRBJ2-2; D possibly corresponds to TRBD2 (7 bases). The CDR3 region is CASSFTGRVDAGELFF. As DNA, the CDR3 is TGTGCCAGCAGTTTCACAGGGAGGGTTGACGCCGGGGAGCTGTTTTTT.